This T cell receptor beta chain was identified during a study of cytomegalovirus exposure and HLA in healthy donors. The PCR was carried out with 60 Vbeta primers and 13 Jbeta primers. Assay: immunoSEQ multiplex PCR; the TCRdb copy retains only in-frame clones and omits some. In the table there are 130,000 or so clones, more than 70% of which are singletons. Healthy bone marrow donors formed the donor group. In the case of this clone: Its antigen is undetermined.

Findings and limits, study-wide: The authors later linked a missense DCLRE1C variant to TCR beta V- and J-gene trimming. Analysis performed later found over 15,000 TCR beta sequences associated with HLA alleles at 0.05 false discovery rate.

Input material: PBMCs. This TCR was sampled from a woman aged 25 to 39 in good health and CMV-seropositive.

CDR3 coding DNA: TGTGCCAGCAGTTTGTCAGGGAAGACTGAAGCTTTCTTT. This encodes CASSLSGKTEAFF. This chain links TRBV28 with TRBJ1-1, with a tentative D call TRBD1 (5 bases). The V and J ends lost 3 bases and 5 bases respectively, with 10 bases between them. The CDR3 spans 13 residues. Germline-derived CDR1 and CDR2 are MDHEN and SYDVKM.